The 4 T cell receptor beta chains below all came from one sample that was sequenced in a study of cytomegalovirus exposure and HLA in healthy donors. The PCR was carried out with 60 Vbeta primers and 13 Jbeta primers. Repertoires were generated with immunoSEQ multiplex PCR, while TCRdb's copy carries only in-frame clones and drops some. The sample consists of 96,000 or so clones, about four fifths of them appearing once. The source material was PBMCs. All receptors come from a woman in her 70s in good health and CMV-seropositive.

V usage is TRBV7-8 and J usage is TRBJ2-3; 8 bases line up with TRBD1. This CDR3 is built from 16 residues. V lost 0 bases to trimming and J lost 1 base; unmatched junction nucleotides: 3. Germline V gene lookup returns CDR1 SGHVS and CDR2 FQNEAQ. CDR3 coding DNA: TGTGCCAGCAGCTTAGCCCGGGACAGGCGCACAGATACGCAGTATTTT. Protein: CASSLARDRRTDTQYF.

The rearrangement links TRBV5-4 to TRBJ2-2, with D perhaps matching TRBD1 (5 bases). Germline loops: CDR1 SGHNT, CDR2 YYREEE (reference sequence). This CDR3 has 15 residues. Deletions cut 2 bases from V and 0 bases from J, with 8 bases between. CDR3: CASSFDSTNTGELFF. The CDR3 DNA sequence: TGTGCCAGCAGCTTCGACAGTACGAACACCGGGGAGCTGTTTTTT. Full variable domain (rest looked up from reference TRBV5-4 and TRBJ2-2): ETGVTQSPTHLIKTRGQQVTLRCSSQSGHNTVSWYQQALGQGPQFIFQYYREEENGRGNFPPRFSGLQFPNYSSELNVNALELDDSALYLCASSFDSTNTGELFFGEGSRLTVL.

V usage is TRBV9 and J usage is TRBJ2-7; 12 positions agree with TRBD2. CDR3 length: 16 residues. J gave up 6 bases and V 3 bases, and 10 bases lay outside the gene matches. Germline V gene sequence: CDR1 SGDLS, CDR2 YYNGEE. Here the CDR3 DNA reads TGTGCCAGCAGCGCAAGTGGGCTAGCGGGAGGGCTCGAGCAGTACTTC. It is translated as CASSASGLAGGLEQYF.

The chain joins TRBV11-2 to TRBJ1-2; D might be TRBD1 (5 bases). The CDR3 runs to 14 residues. With 5 bases removed from V and 6 bases from J, the gap between germline ends came to 16 bases. CDR1 is SGHAT, CDR2 FQNNGV, per germline. The CDR3 sequence is CASSPHRSADGYTF. The CDR3 DNA sequence: TGTGCCAGCAGCCCACACAGGTCCGCAGATGGCTACACCTTC.